The rows below give T cell receptor beta chains drawn from one sample of a study of blood T cell repertoires in COVID-19. The protocol was immunoSEQ multiplex PCR, while the TCRdb copy is restricted to in-frame clones and leaves out a portion. The sample lists about 270,000 clones; roughly 93% were seen once. Material for sequencing was PBMCs or T cells enriched from blood (not recorded which). These receptors all stem from a woman between 35 and 50 years old with acute COVID-19. Both conserved end residues are part of each CDR3. The D gene is left open where the match is weak. A row's size may be missing; if present it is once, few, many or a size class.

TRBD1,TRBJ1-4,TRBV19,.,TGTGCCAGTAGTTCGGACAGGGGGCGTGAAAAACTGTTTTTT,CASSSDRGREKLFF
TRBD2,TRBJ2-3,TRBV2,.,TGTGCCAGCAGGAGGGGACTAGCGGGATCGGATACGCAGTATTTT,CASRRGLAGSDTQYF
.,TRBJ2-5,TRBV6-2/TRBV6-3,.,TGTGCCAGCAGTTACGGTCAGGGGGGTCAAGAGACCCAGTACTTC,CASSYGQGGQETQYF
.,TRBJ1-3,TRBV28,.,TGTGCCAGCAGCGGAGGGAGGTCGGACACCATATATTTT,CASSGGRSDTIYF
TRBD1,TRBJ2-2,TRBV9,.,TGTGCCAGCAGTATCCGACAGGGCCCGAACACCGGGGAGCTGTTTTTT,CASSIRQGPNTGELFF
.,TRBJ1-2,TRBV9,.,TGTGCCAGCGGCGGGCTACGGGGGACCGGCTATGGCTACACCTTC,CASGGLRGTGYGYTF
.,TRBJ1-2,TRBV25-1,.,TGTGCCAGCAGGCCCAGGGGAAACGCGCTCGGCTACACCTTC,CASRPRGNALGYTF
.,TRBJ2-7,TRBV15,.,TGTGCCACCAGCAGAGATGTAGGGGCGCGGGGCGAGCAGTACTTC,CATSRDVGARGEQYF
TRBD2,TRBJ2-1,TRBV7-6,once,TGTGCCAGCAGCTTTGTTAGCGGGAGGGGCGATGAGCAGTTCTTC,CASSFVSGRGDEQFF
TRBD2,TRBJ2-3,TRBV27,.,TGTGCCAGCAGTTTTCGGCGGGGGGCGGTAGATACGCAGTATTTT,CASSFRRGAVDTQYF